This TCR beta chain was identified during a study of early T cells in non-severe SARS-CoV-2 infection. Study details: Whole-blood bulk RNA, unsorted, was sequenced, and chains were unpaired. Study-wide findings and caveats: VDJdb matches were skewed toward anti-spike CD8 T cell responses.

Individually, cDNA molecules had unique molecular identifiers attached to them. TCRdb re-analysed the 5' RACE reads in MiXCR, keeping a single row per CDR3 protein. The table includes tens of thousands of distinct CDR3 sequences, 9.5% to 15% detected once. Between the trimmed V and J ends, which lost 4 bases and 1 base, there was a span of 13 bases. The CDR3 is 15 residues long. Germline CDR1 is PRHDT and CDR2 is FYEKMQ (reference sequence). A word on this clonotype: Antigen unknown.

Source material: whole blood. This TCR was recovered from an adult who was a healthcare worker with PCR-confirmed SARS-CoV-2 infection or an uninfected control (not recorded which). The genes are TRBV13 and TRBJ2-5; either TRBD1 or TRBD2 may fit D (6 bases each). The CDR3, as DNA: TGTGCCAGCAGCTGGGCGGGACACTCCCAAGAGACCCAGTACTTC. Translated: CASSWAGHSQETQYF.